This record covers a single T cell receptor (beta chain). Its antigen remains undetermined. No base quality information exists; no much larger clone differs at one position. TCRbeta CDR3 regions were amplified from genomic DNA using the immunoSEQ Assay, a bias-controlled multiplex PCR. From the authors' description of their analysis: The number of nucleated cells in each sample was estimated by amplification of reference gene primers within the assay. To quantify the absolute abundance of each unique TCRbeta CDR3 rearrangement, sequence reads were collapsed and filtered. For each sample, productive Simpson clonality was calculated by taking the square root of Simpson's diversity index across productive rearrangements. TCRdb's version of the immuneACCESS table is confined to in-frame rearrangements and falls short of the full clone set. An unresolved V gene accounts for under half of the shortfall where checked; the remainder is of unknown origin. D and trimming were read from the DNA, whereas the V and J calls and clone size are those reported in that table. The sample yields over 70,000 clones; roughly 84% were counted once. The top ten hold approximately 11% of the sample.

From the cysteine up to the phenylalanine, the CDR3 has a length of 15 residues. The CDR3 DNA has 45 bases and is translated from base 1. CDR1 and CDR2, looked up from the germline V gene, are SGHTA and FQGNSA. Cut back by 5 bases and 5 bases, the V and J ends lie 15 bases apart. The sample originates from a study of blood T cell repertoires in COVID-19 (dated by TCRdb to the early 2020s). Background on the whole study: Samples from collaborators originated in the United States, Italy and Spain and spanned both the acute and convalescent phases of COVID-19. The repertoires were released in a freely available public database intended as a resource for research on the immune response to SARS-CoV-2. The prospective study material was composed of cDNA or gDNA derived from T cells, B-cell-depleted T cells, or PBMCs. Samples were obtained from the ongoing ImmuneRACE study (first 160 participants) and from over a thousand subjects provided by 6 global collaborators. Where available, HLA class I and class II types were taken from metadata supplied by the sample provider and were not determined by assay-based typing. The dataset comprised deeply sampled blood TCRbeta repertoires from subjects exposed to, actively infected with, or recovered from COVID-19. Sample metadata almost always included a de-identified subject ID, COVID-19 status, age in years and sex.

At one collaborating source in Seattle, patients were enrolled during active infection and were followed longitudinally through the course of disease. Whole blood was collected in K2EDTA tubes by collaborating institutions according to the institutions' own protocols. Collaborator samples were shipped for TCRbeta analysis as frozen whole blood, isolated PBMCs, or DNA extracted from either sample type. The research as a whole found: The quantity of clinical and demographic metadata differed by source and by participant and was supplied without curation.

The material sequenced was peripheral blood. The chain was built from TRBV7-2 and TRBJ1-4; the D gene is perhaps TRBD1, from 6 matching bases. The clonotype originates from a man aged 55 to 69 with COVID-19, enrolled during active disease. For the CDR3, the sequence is CASSPLGQQNEKLFF. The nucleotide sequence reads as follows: TGTGCCAGCAGCCCCCTCGGACAGCAAAATGAAAAACTGTTTTTT.